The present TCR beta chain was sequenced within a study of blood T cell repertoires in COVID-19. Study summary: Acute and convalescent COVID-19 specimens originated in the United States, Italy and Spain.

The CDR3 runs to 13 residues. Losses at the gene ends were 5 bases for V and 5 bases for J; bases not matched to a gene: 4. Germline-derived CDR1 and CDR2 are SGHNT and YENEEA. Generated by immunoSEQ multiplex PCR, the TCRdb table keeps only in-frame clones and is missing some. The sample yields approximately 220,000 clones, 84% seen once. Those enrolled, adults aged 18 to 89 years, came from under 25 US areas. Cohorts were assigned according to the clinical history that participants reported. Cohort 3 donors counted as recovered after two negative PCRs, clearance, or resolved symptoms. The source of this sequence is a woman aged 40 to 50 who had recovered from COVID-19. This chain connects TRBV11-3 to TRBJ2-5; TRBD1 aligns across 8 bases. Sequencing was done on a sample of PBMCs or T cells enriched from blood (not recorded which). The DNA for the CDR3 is TGTGCCAGCAGCCCCAGGGGGCGCGAGACCCAGTACTTC. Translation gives CASSPRGRETQYF.